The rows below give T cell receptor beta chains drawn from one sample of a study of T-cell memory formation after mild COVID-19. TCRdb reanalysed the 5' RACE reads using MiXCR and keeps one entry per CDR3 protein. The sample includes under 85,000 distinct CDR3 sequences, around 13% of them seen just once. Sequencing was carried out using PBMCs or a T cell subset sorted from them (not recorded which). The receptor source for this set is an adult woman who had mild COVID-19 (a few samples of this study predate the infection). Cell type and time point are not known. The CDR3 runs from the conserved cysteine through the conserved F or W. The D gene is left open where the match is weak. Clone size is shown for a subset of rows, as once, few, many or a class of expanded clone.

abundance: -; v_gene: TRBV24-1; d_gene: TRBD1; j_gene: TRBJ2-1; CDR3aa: CATGLGDRYNEQFF; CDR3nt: TGTGCCACCGGTCTTGGGGACAGATACAATGAGCAGTTCTTC
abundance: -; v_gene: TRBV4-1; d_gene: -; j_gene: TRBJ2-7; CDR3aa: CASSLAPRGMGEQYF; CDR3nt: TGCGCCAGCAGCCTCGCTCCCAGGGGAATGGGGGAGCAGTACTTC
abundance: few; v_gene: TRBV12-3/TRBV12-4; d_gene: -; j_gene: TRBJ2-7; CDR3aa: CASSPILTYEQYF; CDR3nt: TGTGCCAGCAGTCCGATCTTAACCTACGAGCAGTACTTC
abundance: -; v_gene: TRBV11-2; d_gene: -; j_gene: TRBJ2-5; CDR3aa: CASSRFGHQETQYF; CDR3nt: TGTGCCAGCAGCCGATTTGGCCACCAAGAGACCCAGTACTTC
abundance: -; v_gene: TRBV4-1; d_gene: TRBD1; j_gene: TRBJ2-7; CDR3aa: CASSQPATGGRGEQYF; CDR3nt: TGCGCCAGCAGCCAACCCGCAACAGGGGGCCGGGGGGAGCAGTACTTC
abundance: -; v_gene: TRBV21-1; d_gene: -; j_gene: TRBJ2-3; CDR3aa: CASTNRRGTSTDTQYF; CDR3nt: TGTGCCAGCACTAACCGGCGGGGGACGAGCACAGATACGCAGTATTTT
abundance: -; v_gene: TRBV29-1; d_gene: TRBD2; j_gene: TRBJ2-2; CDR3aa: CSVEDRRLAGSGELFF; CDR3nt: TGCAGCGTTGAAGATCGACGACTAGCGGGTTCCGGGGAGCTGTTTTTT
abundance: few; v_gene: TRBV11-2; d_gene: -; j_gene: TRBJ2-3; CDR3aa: CASSLVGDTQYF; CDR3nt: TGTGCCAGCAGCTTAGTCGGAGATACGCAGTATTTT
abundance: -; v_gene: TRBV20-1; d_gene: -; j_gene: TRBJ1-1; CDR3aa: CSATEVEAFF; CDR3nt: TGCAGTGCTACAGAGGTTGAAGCTTTCTTT
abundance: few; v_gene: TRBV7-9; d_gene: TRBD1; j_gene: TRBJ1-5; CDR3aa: CASSTTGGQGGNQPQHF; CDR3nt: TGTGCCAGCAGCACGACAGGGGGCCAGGGTGGCAATCAGCCCCAGCATTTT
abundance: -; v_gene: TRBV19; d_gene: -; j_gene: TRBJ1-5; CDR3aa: CASSIGGLGNQPQHF; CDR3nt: TGTGCCAGTAGTATTGGGGGCCTGGGCAATCAGCCCCAGCATTTT
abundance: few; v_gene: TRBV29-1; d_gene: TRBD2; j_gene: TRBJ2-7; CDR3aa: CSVEDRGGSIYEQYF; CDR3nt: TGCAGCGTTGAAGATCGCGGGGGTTCGATCTACGAGCAGTACTTC
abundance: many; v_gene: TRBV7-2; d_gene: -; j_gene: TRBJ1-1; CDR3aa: CASSLQGLYTEAFF; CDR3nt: TGTGCCAGCAGCTTACAGGGTCTATACACTGAAGCTTTCTTT
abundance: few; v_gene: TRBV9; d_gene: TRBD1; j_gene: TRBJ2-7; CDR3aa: CASSISWTGGAGEQYF; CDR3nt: TGTGCCAGCAGCATCTCGTGGACAGGGGGCGCGGGGGAGCAGTACTTC
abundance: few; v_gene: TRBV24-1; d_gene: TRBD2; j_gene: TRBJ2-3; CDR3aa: CATSESGTSDTDTQYF; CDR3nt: TGTGCCACCAGTGAGTCCGGGACTAGCGACACAGATACGCAGTATTTT
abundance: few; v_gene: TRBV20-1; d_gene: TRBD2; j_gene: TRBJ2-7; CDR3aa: CSATRVTGLAGGYEQYF; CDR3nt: TGCAGTGCTACAAGGGTTACGGGACTAGCGGGTGGTTACGAGCAGTACTTC
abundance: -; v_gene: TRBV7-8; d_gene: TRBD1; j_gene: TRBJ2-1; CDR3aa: CASSLVAGGENEQFF; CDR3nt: TGTGCCAGCAGCTTAGTCGCAGGGGGCGAAAATGAGCAGTTCTTC
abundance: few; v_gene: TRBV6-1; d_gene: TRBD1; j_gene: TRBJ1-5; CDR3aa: CASSGPGQVSSNQPQHF; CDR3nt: TGTGCCAGCAGTGGCCCCGGACAGGTTTCTAGCAATCAGCCCCAGCATTTT
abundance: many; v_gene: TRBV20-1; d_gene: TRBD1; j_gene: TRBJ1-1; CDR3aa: CSARGSGTGAFF; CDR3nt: TGCAGTGCTAGAGGGTCGGGGACAGGGGCTTTCTTT
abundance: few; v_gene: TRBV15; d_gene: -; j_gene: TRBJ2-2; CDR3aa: CATSREAGVQGGTGELFF; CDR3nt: TGTGCCACCAGCAGAGAGGCTGGGGTCCAGGGTGGCACCGGGGAGCTGTTTTTT
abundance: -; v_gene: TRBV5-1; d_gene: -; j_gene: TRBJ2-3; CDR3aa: CASTGDGYTDTQYF; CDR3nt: TGCGCCAGCACCGGGGACGGTTACACAGATACGCAGTATTTT
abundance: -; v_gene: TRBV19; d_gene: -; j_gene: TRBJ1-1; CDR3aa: CASSGTLNTEAFF; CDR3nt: TGTGCCAGTAGTGGGACACTCAACACTGAAGCTTTCTTT
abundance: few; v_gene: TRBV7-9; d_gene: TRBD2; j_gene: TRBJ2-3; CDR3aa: CASSPRSGDTDTQYF; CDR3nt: TGTGCCAGCAGCCCACGGAGCGGGGACACAGATACGCAGTATTTT
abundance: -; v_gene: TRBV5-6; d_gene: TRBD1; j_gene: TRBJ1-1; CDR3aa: CASSLAGGEDQAFF; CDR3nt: TGTGCCAGCAGCTTGGCAGGGGGCGAGGACCAAGCTTTCTTT